This T cell receptor beta chain appears in the sequencing data of a study of T cells in Graves' hyperthyroidism and ophthalmopathy. The CDR3 extends over 17 amino acids. Trimming removed 2 bases from V and 0 bases from J, with 14 bases in between. Germline-derived CDR1 and CDR2 are SNHLY and FYNNEI. Clinical symptoms, serum thyroxine and TRAb, thyroid ultrasound and orbital computed tomography together formed the diagnostic basis. Fresh peripheral blood, 9.5 to 10 ml of it, supplied the PBMCs. TCR beta CDR3 regions were amplified from RNA transcripts. Initially, a first-round RT-PCR of the TCR CDR3 employed the HTBI primer set. TCRdb re-called the multiplex PCR reads with MiXCR, one entry per CDR3 protein. In the table there are approximately 560,000 distinct CDR3 sequences, 15% to 17% of which are singletons. The sample holds many counts of this clonotype.

The chain uses TRBV2 and TRBJ1-5, with unresolved D. This sequence was found in a woman aged 30 to 39 with Graves' hyperthyroidism. The specimen sequenced was blood. CDR3 bases: TGTGCCAGCAGTGAACACCCGGCATCTTATAGCAATCAGCCCCAGCATTTT. Residues: CASSEHPASYSNQPQHF.